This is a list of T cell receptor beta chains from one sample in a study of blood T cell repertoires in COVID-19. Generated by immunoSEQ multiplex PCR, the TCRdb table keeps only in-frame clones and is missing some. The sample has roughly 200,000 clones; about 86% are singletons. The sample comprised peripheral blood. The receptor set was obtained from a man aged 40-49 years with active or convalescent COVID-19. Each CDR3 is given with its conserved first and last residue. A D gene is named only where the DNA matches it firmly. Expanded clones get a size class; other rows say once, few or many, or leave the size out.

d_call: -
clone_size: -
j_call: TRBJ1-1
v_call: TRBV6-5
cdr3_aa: CASISQGITEAFF
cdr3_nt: TGTGCCAGCATAAGCCAGGGGATCACTGAAGCTTTCTTT

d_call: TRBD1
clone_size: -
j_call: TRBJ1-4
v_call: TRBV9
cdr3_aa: CASSVGAAGGEKLFF
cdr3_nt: TGTGCCAGCAGCGTAGGGGCCGCAGGGGGTGAAAAACTGTTTTTT

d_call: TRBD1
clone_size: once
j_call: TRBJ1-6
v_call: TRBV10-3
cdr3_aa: CAINNRQGSDSPLHF
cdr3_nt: TGTGCCATCAATAACCGACAGGGATCCGATTCACCCCTCCACTTT

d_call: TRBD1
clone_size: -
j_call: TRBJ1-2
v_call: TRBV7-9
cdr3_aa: CASSNPWDRGYGYTF
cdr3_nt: TGTGCCAGCAGCAACCCCTGGGACAGGGGTTATGGCTACACCTTC

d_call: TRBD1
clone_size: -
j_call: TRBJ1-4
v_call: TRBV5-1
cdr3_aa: CATSQGAGEKLFF
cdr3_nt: TGCGCCACCTCTCAGGGGGCGGGTGAAAAACTGTTTTTT

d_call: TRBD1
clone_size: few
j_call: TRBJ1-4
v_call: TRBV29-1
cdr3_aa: CSVGEGANEKLFF
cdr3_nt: TGCAGCGTTGGTGAGGGGGCGAATGAAAAACTGTTTTTT

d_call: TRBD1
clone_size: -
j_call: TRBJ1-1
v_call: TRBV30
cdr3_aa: CAWGQGGETEAFF
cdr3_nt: TGTGCCTGGGGACAGGGAGGAGAAACTGAAGCTTTCTTT

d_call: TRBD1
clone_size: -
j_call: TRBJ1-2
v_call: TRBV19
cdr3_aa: CASSIYQGAYGYTF
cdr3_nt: TGTGCCAGTAGTATCTACCAGGGGGCCTATGGCTACACCTTC

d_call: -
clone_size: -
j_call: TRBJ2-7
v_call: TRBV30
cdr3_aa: CAWTGRGHYEQYF
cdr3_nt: TGTGCCTGGACAGGCAGGGGCCACTACGAGCAGTACTTC

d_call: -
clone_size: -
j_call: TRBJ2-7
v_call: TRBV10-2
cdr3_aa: CASRKTGQSSNEQYF
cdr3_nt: TGCGCCAGCAGGAAGACGGGTCAGAGCAGCAACGAGCAGTACTTC

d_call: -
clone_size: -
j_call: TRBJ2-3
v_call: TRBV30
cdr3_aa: CAWSLGAFTDTQYF
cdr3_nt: TGTGCCTGGAGTCTGGGGGCCTTCACAGATACGCAGTATTTT

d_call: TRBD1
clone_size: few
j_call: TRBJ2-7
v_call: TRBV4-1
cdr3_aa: CASSQGTGLTYEQYF
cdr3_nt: TGCGCCAGCAGCCAGGGGACAGGGTTGACGTACGAGCAGTACTTC

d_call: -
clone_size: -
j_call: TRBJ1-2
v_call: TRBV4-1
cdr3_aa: CASSHPHASGYGYTF
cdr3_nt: TGCGCCAGCAGCCATCCCCATGCTTCGGGATATGGCTACACCTTC

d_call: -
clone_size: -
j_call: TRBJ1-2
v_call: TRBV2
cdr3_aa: CASTPKGRNYGYTF
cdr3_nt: TGTGCCAGCACTCCCAAGGGGCGGAACTATGGCTACACCTTC

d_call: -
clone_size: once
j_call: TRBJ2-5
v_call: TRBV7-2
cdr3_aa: CASSLKQFQETQYF
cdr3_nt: TGTGCCAGCAGCTTAAAACAGTTTCAAGAGACCCAGTACTTC

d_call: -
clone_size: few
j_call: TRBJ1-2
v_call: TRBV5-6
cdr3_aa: CASSLMPATTYGYTF
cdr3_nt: TGTGCCAGCAGTTTGATGCCGGCTACTACGTATGGCTACACCTTC

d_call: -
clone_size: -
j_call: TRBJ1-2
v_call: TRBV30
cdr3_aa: CAWSSATSGYTF
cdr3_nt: TGTGCCTGGAGTTCGGCGACAAGTGGCTACACCTTC

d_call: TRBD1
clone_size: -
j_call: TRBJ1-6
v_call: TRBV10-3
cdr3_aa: CAINGQGKNSPLHF
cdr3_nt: TGTGCCATCAACGGACAGGGAAAAAATTCACCCCTCCACTTT

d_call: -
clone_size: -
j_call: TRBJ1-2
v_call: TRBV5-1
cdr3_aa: CASSLTVLNYGYTF
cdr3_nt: TGCGCCAGCAGCTTGACAGTGCTTAACTATGGCTACACCTTC

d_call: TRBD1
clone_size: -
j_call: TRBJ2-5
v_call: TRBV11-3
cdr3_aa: CASSPRTGMGETQYF
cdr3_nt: TGTGCCAGCAGCCCCAGGACAGGGATGGGGGAGACCCAGTACTTC

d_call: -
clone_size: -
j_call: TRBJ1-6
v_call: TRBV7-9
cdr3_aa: CASSLSPGEGNSPLHF
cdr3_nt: TGTGCCAGCAGCTTAAGCCCGGGGGAAGGTAATTCACCCCTCCACTTT

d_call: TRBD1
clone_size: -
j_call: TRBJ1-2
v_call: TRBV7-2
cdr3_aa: CASSFIGIGQGGGYTF
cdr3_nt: TGTGCCAGCAGCTTTATTGGGATCGGACAGGGAGGTGGCTACACCTTC

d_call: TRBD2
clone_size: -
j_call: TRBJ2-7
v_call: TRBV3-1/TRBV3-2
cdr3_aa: CASSPFGLAGVGDEQYF
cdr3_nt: TGTGCCAGCAGCCCCTTCGGACTAGCGGGAGTAGGCGACGAGCAGTACTTC

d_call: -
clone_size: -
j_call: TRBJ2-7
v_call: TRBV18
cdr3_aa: CASSPTRDSASYEQYF
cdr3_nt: TGTGCCAGCTCACCGACGCGGGACAGTGCCTCCTACGAGCAGTACTTC

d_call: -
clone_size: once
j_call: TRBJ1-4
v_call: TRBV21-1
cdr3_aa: CASSNRGLFWGKLFF
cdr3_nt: TGTGCCAGCAGCAATAGGGGACTTTTTTGGGGAAAACTGTTTTTT

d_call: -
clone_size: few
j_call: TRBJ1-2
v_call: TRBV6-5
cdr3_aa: CASSYSQGSYGYTF
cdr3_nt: TGTGCCAGCAGTTACTCCCAGGGCTCCTATGGCTACACCTTC

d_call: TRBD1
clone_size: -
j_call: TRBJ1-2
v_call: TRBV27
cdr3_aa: CASSHRGQEGYTF
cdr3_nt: TGTGCCAGCAGTCACCGGGGACAGGAAGGCTACACCTTC

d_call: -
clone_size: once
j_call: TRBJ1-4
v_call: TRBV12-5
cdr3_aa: CASGLGLTGANEKLFF
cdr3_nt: TGTGCTAGTGGTTTGGGACTGACAGGAGCTAATGAAAAACTGTTTTTT

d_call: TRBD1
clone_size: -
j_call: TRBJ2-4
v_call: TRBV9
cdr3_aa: CASSPPGATGVNIQYF
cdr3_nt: TGTGCCAGCAGCCCCCCGGGAGCGACAGGGGTAAACATTCAGTACTTC

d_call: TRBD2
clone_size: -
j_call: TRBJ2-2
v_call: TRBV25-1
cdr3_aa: CASSEYVSGGARGELFF
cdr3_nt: TGTGCCAGCAGTGAATACGTCAGCGGGGGGGCCCGTGGGGAGCTGTTTTTT

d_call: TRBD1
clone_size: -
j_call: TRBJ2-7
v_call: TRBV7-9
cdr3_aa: CASSSGQVAYEQYF
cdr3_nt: TGTGCCAGCAGCTCGGGACAGGTAGCCTACGAGCAGTACTTC

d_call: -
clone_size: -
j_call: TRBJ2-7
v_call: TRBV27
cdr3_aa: CASSLSFPSGPYEQYF
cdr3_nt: TGTGCCAGCAGTTTATCTTTCCCCAGCGGTCCCTACGAGCAGTACTTC

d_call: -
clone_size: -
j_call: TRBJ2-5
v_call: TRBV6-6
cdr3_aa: CASSYRRGGETQYF
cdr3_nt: TGTGCCAGCAGTTACCGCAGGGGTGGGGAGACCCAGTACTTC

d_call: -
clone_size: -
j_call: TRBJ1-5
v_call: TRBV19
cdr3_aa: CASKEGPSNQPQHF
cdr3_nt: TGTGCCAGTAAAGAGGGTCCTAGCAATCAGCCCCAGCATTTT

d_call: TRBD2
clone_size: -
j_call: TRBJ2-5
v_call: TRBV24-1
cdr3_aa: CATSDPIAGAETQYF
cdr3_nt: TGTGCCACCAGTGATCCCATAGCGGGGGCAGAGACCCAGTACTTC

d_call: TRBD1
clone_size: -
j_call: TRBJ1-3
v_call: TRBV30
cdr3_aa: CAWSPGQGPGNTIYF
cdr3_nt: TGTGCCTGGAGCCCAGGACAGGGGCCTGGAAACACCATATATTTT